Presented here are 29 T cell receptor beta chains from one specimen sequenced in a study of T cell repertoires in cytomegalovirus infection. No antigen has been assigned to these receptors. TCRdb reprocessed the reads via MiXCR and lists one record per CDR3 protein. The table records roughly 280,000 distinct CDR3 sequences, roughly 21% of them present only once. The sequencing here drew on cultured PBMCs, taken from culture after CMV antigen stimulation. These TCRs come from a human donor in good health (CMV status not recorded). Some clones in this sample may be carry-over from other donors' samples.

Only a few counts were recorded for this clonotype. The V and J genes are TRBV30 and TRBJ2-1; 7 bases match TRBD1. The germline gives CDR1 GTSNPN, CDR2 SVGIG (reference sequence). V shed 2 bases and J 5 bases; nucleotides not matched to a gene: 6. CDR3 length: 14 residues. The CDR3 here is CAWSSRDSHNEQFF. CDR3 DNA sequence: TGTGCCTGGAGTTCACGGGACAGCCACAATGAGCAGTTCTTC.

The chain is built from TRBV19 and TRBJ1-1, with D maybe TRBD1 (5 bases). V was pared by 3 bases and J by 1 base, with 9 bases between. Germline V lookup: CDR1 LNHDA, CDR2 SQIVND (reference sequence). CDR3 length: 14 amino acids. The CDR3 DNA sequence: TGTGCCAGTAGTATTTATCAGGGGAACACTGAAGCTTTCTTT. It yields the protein CASSIYQGNTEAFF.

This clonotype appeared a few times. The V call is TRBV4-1, the J call TRBJ2-7, with D hard to call. The CDR3 is made up of 16 amino acids. Germline CDR1 MGHRA, CDR2 YSYEKL. V lost 0 bases to trimming and J lost 0 bases, with 12 bases between them. In DNA form, the CDR3 reads TGCGCCAGCAGCCAAGATAGTGGAATGAGCTCCTACGAGCAGTACTTC. Translated, it gives CASSQDSGMSSYEQYF.

This clonotype was seen once. The rearrangement links TRBV2 to TRBJ1-6; D is undetermined. The CDR3 contains 14 residues. CDR1 and CDR2 (germline): SNHLY, FYNNEI. V shed 1 base and J shed 6 bases, with 7 bases lying between them. The CDR3 DNA sequence: TGTGCCAGCAGTGAAGACAGCGGTAATTCACCCCTCCACTTT. It is translated as CASSEDSGNSPLHF.

This clonotype appeared many times. In nucleotides, the CDR3 is TGTGCCAGCAGCCTTTGGACTAGCGGTACAGGGAATGAGCAGTTCTTC. Translating it yields CASSLWTSGTGNEQFF. The chain joins TRBV7-2 to TRBJ2-1; 10 nucleotides line up with TRBD2. Germline V lookup: CDR1 SGHTA, CDR2 FQGNSA. The CDR3 spans 16 residues. V shed 5 bases and J 7 bases; nucleotides not matched to a gene: 11.

This clonotype was detected a few times. The CDR3 spells CASSDGRTNTGELFF. CDR3 DNA: TGCGCCAGCAGCGACGGGAGGACGAACACCGGGGAGCTGTTTTTT. The J gene is TRBJ2-2, the V gene TRBV5-1; 7 bases match TRBD2. J was trimmed by 0 bases and V by 4 bases; bases with no gene match: 3. There are 15 residues in the CDR3. CDR1 is SGHRS and CDR2 is YFSETQ in the germline V gene.

This clonotype came up a few times. CDR3 in amino acids: CASSVQGAEETQYF. Here the CDR3 DNA reads TGTGCCAGTAGTGTACAGGGGGCTGAGGAGACCCAGTACTTC. The rearrangement links TRBV19 to TRBJ2-5; 9 positions match TRBD1. Germline trimming cut 5 bases from V and 5 bases from J; bases unmatched to any gene: 6. Germline V gene data show CDR1 as LNHDA and CDR2 as SQIVND (reference sequence). CDR3 length: 14 residues. Combining the CDR3 with reference TRBV19 and TRBJ2-5 gives the whole variable domain DGGITQSPKYLFRKEGQNVTLSCEQNLNHDAMYWYRQDPGQGLRLIYYSQIVNDFQKGDIAEGYSVSREKKESFPLTVTSAQKNPTAFYLCASSVQGAEETQYFGPGTRLLVL.

This clonotype was recorded a few times. The V gene is TRBV5-4, the J gene TRBJ1-2; D not certain. Germline CDR1 is SGHNT and CDR2 is YYREEE (reference sequence). This CDR3 has 13 amino acids. Trimming left V 4 bases short and J 6 bases short, with 13 bases between. CDR3 coding DNA: TGTGCCAGCAGCCTGGCCCAGCAACATGGCTACACCTTC. This sequence encodes CASSLAQQHGYTF.

The chain couples TRBV7-9 to TRBJ2-1, with a weak D call TRBD2 (6 bases). The CDR3 consists of 14 residues. V was shortened by 2 bases and J by 6 bases, with 11 bases between the two germline ends. The germline gives CDR1 SEHNR, CDR2 FQNEAQ (reference sequence). DNA of the CDR3: TGTGCCAGCAGCTTATTTACGGGGGTCAATGAGCAGTTCTTC. This gives the protein CASSLFTGVNEQFF.

Many counts were recorded for this clonotype. CDR3 protein: CASSLGRLNTQYF. CDR3 nucleotide sequence: TGTGCCAGCAGCTTGGGGCGTTTAAATACGCAGTATTTT. This chain joins TRBV7-8 and TRBJ2-3, with D tentatively TRBD1 (5 bases). Between the trimmed V and J ends, which lost 3 bases and 7 bases, there was a span of 11 bases. The CDR3 is 13 residues long. Germline CDR1 reads SGHVS; CDR2 reads FQNEAQ.

The chain recombines TRBV7-8 with TRBJ2-1; TRBD2 might be the D (6 bases). Germline loops: CDR1 SGHVS, CDR2 FQNEAQ. CDR3 size: 15 residues. V was trimmed by 3 bases and J by 8 bases, leaving 17 bases between them. CDR3 region: CASSFLGGPRDEQFF. CDR3 DNA sequence: TGTGCCAGCAGCTTCTTAGGAGGGCCCAGGGATGAGCAGTTCTTC.

This chain links TRBV19 with TRBJ2-5; perhaps D is TRBD1 or TRBD2 (5 bases each). The germline CDR1 and CDR2 sequences are LNHDA and SQIVND (reference sequence). Trimming stripped 5 bases from V and 7 bases from J, with 20 bases between. This CDR3 spans 15 amino acids. CDR3 coding DNA: TGTGCCAGTAGTTTCCGGGACGTCCGCCCAGGGACCCAGTACTTC. Its protein product is CASSFRDVRPGTQYF.

This clonotype turned up a few times. The rearrangement links TRBV12-3 or TRBV12-4 to TRBJ2-1, with D perhaps TRBD1 (5 bases). Trimming removed 1 base at V and 6 bases at J, with 7 bases between. The CDR3 contains 13 residues. CDR3 residues: CASSLGTFNEQFF. The CDR3 DNA is TGTGCCAGCAGTTTAGGGACATTCAATGAGCAGTTCTTC.

In its sample, this clonotype was seen many times. The rearrangement links TRBV7-9 to TRBJ2-5; D remains ambiguous. This CDR3 is built from 12 residues. The germline V gene encodes CDR1 SEHNR and CDR2 FQNEAQ (reference sequence). Trimming stripped 5 bases from V and 1 base from J, with 5 bases between. The CDR3, as DNA: TGTGCCAGCAGCCCACGCCAAGAGACCCAGTACTTC. This encodes CASSPRQETQYF.

The V and J genes are TRBV18 and TRBJ2-2; D unclear. The V end was cut by 1 base, the J end by 7 bases, with 7 bases between. Germline V CDR1 and CDR2: KGHSH, LQKENI. The CDR3 runs 13 residues. The CDR3 nucleotides are TGTGCCAGCTCACCACTCGACGTCGGGGAGCTGTTTTTT. Amino acids: CASSPLDVGELFF.

As for this clonotype: Likely a read error: the CDR3 ends without its conserved phenylalanine or tryptophan. This CDR3 reads CASSATAYNEQFL. The CDR3 DNA sequence: TGTGCCAGCAGCGCAACTGCCTACAATGAGCAGTTCTTA. This chain joins TRBV5-4 and TRBJ2-1; D unresolved. Germline assignment: CDR1 SGHNT and CDR2 YYREEE (reference sequence). This CDR3 has 13 amino acids. V was clipped by 4 bases and J by 2 bases, with 7 bases between them.

This clonotype was seen more than once but under ten times. This chain joins TRBV7-6 and TRBJ2-5, with TRBD2 identical over 13 bases. The V segment lost 5 bases and the J segment 5 bases; nucleotides outside the gene matches: 8. Germline-derived CDR1 and CDR2 are SGHVS and FNYEAQ. The CDR3 consists of 16 residues. The CDR3: CASSPNSLAGGETQYF. The CDR3 DNA follows: TGTGCCAGCAGCCCCAATTCACTAGCGGGAGGGGAGACCCAGTACTTC.

The sample holds many counts of this clonotype. This chain links TRBV7-6 with TRBJ1-3; 8 bases fit TRBD1. Per the germline V gene, CDR1 is SGHVS and CDR2 is FNYEAQ. The length of the CDR3 is 14 residues. The J segment lost 8 bases and the V segment lost 4 bases, leaving 7 bases of the junction unmatched. CDR3 in amino acids: CASSSGGWRDTIYF. The CDR3, as DNA: TGTGCCAGCAGCTCAGGGGGCTGGAGGGACACCATATATTTT.

This clonotype was detected only a few times. The V call is TRBV6-2 or TRBV6-3, the J call TRBJ1-2, with 12 bases fitting TRBD1. V dropped 5 bases and J dropped 1; count of bases not matched to a gene: 8. The CDR3 runs 17 residues. CDR1 and CDR2 from the germline V gene are MNHEY and SVGEGT. Here the CDR3 reads CASSRSGTGGINYGYTF. The CDR3 DNA is TGTGCCAGCAGTCGTAGCGGGACAGGGGGCATTAACTATGGCTACACCTTC.

At least ten counts were recorded for this clonotype. The chain has TRBV20-1 and TRBJ1-1; no clear D gene. The CDR3 sequence is 13 residues long. Germline values: CDR1 DFQATT, CDR2 SNEGSKA (reference sequence). The V gene lost 2 bases and the J gene lost 0 bases, with 7 bases spanning the gap. This CDR3 is CSARRSMNTEAFF. In nucleotides, the CDR3 is TGCAGTGCTAGACGCAGCATGAACACTGAAGCTTTCTTT.

V is TRBV7-9 and J is TRBJ2-5; D is undetermined. The CDR3 totals 13 residues. The ends were cut back, 1 base at V and 3 bases at J, with 6 bases in the middle. CDR1 and CDR2 from the germline V gene are SEHNR and FQNEAQ (reference sequence). CDR3 coding DNA: TGTGCCAGCAGCTTAGTCATTAAAGAGACCCAGTACTTC. Translation gives CASSLVIKETQYF.

This sequence joins TRBV4-3 and TRBJ2-1; D is uncertain. The CDR3 totals 14 residues. The V gene's germline CDR1 is LGHNA and CDR2 YSLEER. The V end was cut by 0 bases, the J end by 6 bases, with 9 bases between. CDR3 sequence reads: CASSQDRAPNEQFF. CDR3 bases: TGCGCCAGCAGCCAAGATCGAGCGCCCAATGAGCAGTTCTTC.

J is TRBJ2-1 and V is TRBV7-2; D gene unclear. The V and J ends lost 6 bases and 10 bases respectively, with 10 bases between them. From germline, CDR1 is SGHTA and CDR2 FQGNSA. The CDR3 extends over 11 amino acids. The CDR3 protein is CASRIAGEQFF. CDR3 in DNA: TGTGCCAGCAGGATAGCTGGCGAGCAGTTCTTC. The variable domain in full, with the rest retrieved from reference TRBV7-2 and TRBJ2-1, is GAGVSQSPSNKVTEKGKDVELRCDPISGHTALYWYRQSLGQGLEFLIYFQGNSAPDKSGLPSDRFSAERTGGSVSTLTIQRTQQEDSAVYLCASRIAGEQFFGPGTRLTVL.

The V gene is TRBV20-1, the J gene TRBJ1-1; TRBD1 matches 7 bases. This CDR3 spans 15 amino acids. The germline V gene has CDR1 DFQATT and CDR2 SNEGSKA (reference sequence). J was trimmed by 0 bases and V by 1 base; bases with no gene match: 5. CDR3 sequence: CSARALDRLNTEAFF. The CDR3 bases are TGCAGTGCTAGAGCCCTGGACAGGTTGAACACTGAAGCTTTCTTT.

CDR3 in DNA: TGTGCCAGCAGCCCTCGGACTAGCGGGAGTGTGACCCAGTACTTC. It translates to CASSPRTSGSVTQYF. The rearrangement uses TRBV7-9 and TRBJ2-5, with TRBD2 matching over 13 bases. V trimming: 5 bases; J trimming: 7 bases; junction bases outside the gene matches: 7. There are 15 residues in the CDR3. Germline V gene data show CDR1 as SEHNR and CDR2 as FQNEAQ (reference sequence). The complete variable domain, with remaining parts taken from reference TRBV7-9 and TRBJ2-5, reads DTGVSQNPRHKITKRGQNVTFRCDPISEHNRLYWYRQTLGQGPEFLTYFQNEAQLEKSRLLSDRFSAERPKGSFSTLEIQRTEQGDSAMYLCASSPRTSGSVTQYFGPGTRLLVL.

The chain combines TRBV4-3 with TRBJ2-7; TRBD2 matches 9 bases. The V segment lost 1 base and the J segment 6 bases; nucleotides outside the gene matches: 10. Germline CDR1 reads LGHNA; CDR2 reads YSLEER. This CDR3 spans 16 amino acids. The DNA of the CDR3 is TGCGCCAGCAGCCAAGGGGGGGCGCGGGAGGGCCGCGAGCAGTACTTC. This sequence encodes CASSQGGAREGREQYF.

J is TRBJ2-7 and V is TRBV6-6, with a tentative D call TRBD1 (5 bases). Trimming removed 0 bases from V and 3 bases from J, with 9 bases in between. Per the germline V gene, CDR1 is MNHNY and CDR2 is SVGAGI (reference sequence). The CDR3 sequence is 14 residues long. Here the CDR3 reads CASSYSYRYYEQYF. CDR3 nucleotide sequence: TGTGCCAGCAGTTACTCGTACAGGTACTACGAGCAGTACTTC.

This chain connects TRBV7-6 to TRBJ2-1; 7 bases match TRBD2. V lost 8 bases, J lost 4 bases, and 5 bases stayed unmatched. The CDR3 extends over 13 amino acids. Per the germline V gene, CDR1 is SGHVS and CDR2 is FNYEAQ. The CDR3 loop reads CASQRGPYNEQFF. The CDR3 DNA reads as TGTGCCAGCCAGCGGGGCCCTTACAATGAGCAGTTCTTC.

The chain employs TRBV27 and TRBJ2-1; 11 nucleotides align to TRBD2. Germline-derived CDR1 and CDR2 are MNHEY and SMNVEV (reference sequence). The V segment lost 7 bases and the J segment 6 bases; nucleotides outside the gene matches: 11. CDR3 length: 16 amino acids. CDR3 nucleotide sequence: TGTGCCAGCATTAGGGGGGGCGGGACTAGCGGCAATGAGCAGTTCTTC. Its protein is CASIRGGGTSGNEQFF.